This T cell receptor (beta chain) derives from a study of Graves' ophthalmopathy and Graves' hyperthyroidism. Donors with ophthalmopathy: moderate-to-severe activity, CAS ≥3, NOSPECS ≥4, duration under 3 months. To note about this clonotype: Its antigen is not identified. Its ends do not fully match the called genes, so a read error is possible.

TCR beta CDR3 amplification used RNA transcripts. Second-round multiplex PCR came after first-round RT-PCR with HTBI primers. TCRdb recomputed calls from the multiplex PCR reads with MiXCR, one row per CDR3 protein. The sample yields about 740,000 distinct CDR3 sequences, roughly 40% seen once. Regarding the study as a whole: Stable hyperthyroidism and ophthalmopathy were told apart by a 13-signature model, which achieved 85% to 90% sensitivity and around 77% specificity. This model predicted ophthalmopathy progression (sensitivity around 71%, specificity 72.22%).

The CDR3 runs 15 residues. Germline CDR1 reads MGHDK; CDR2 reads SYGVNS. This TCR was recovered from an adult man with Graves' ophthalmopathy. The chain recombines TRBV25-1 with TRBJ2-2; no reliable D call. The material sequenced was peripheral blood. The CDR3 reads CACSAPDQNTGELFF. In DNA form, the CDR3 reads TGTGCCTGCAGTGCTCCGGACCAAAACACCGGGGAGCTGTTTTTT.